These 26 T cell receptor beta chains came from one sample sequenced in a study of cytomegalovirus exposure and HLA in healthy donors. Amplification used 60 Vbeta primers and 13 Jbeta primers. Profiled with immunoSEQ multiplex PCR; TCRdb holds only in-frame clones, not every one. The table shows 180,000 or so clones, with 82% occurring only once. The sample was PBMCs. Source of these receptors: a man aged 35-49 years in good health and CMV-seronegative.

Here the CDR3 reads CASSGAGLGTGELFF. Written as DNA, the CDR3 is TGTGCCAGCAGTGGAGCAGGGTTGGGGACCGGGGAGCTGTTTTTT. The V call is TRBV28, the J call TRBJ2-2; D may be TRBD1 (5 bases). The CDR3 length is 15 residues. The V end was cut by 5 bases, the J end by 5 bases, with 15 bases between. The germline V gene has CDR1 MDHEN and CDR2 SYDVKM.

The rearrangement links TRBV28 to TRBJ1-5, with D possibly being TRBD1 (5 bases). There are 17 residues in the CDR3. The V and J ends lost 1 base and 0 bases respectively, with 13 bases between them. Per the germline V gene, CDR1 is MDHEN and CDR2 is SYDVKM. The CDR3 reads CASSLSAAGRSNQPQHF. The CDR3 DNA sequence: TGTGCCAGCAGTTTATCCGCAGCAGGGCGTAGCAATCAGCCCCAGCATTTT.

The chain couples TRBV18 to TRBJ1-3; D ambiguous. The CDR3 has 15 amino acids. The ends were cut back, 3 bases at V and 0 bases at J, with 9 bases in the middle. Germline V gene sequence: CDR1 KGHSH, CDR2 LQKENI. CDR3 DNA: TGTGCCAGCTCACCCGGCAGACACTCTGGAAACACCATATATTTT. Translating gives CASSPGRHSGNTIYF.

The chain combines TRBV29-1 with TRBJ2-7; D is ambiguous. CDR1 is SQVTM, CDR2 ANQGSEA, per germline. The CDR3 loop spans 12 amino acids. With 2 bases removed from V and 4 bases from J, the gap between germline ends came to 9 bases. CDR3 nucleotides: TGCAGCGTTGAAAACAGACCTTACGAGCAGTACTTC. Translation gives CSVENRPYEQYF.

CDR3 DNA sequence: TGTGCCTGGAGTAAGGGGGCGAGGAGTACAGATACGCAGTATTTT. Its protein is CAWSKGARSTDTQYF. The rearrangement joins TRBV30 to TRBJ2-3; the match to TRBD1 covers 7 bases. Trimming at V came to 2 bases and at J to 3 bases, leaving 8 bases not matched to a gene. Germline V lookup: CDR1 GTSNPN, CDR2 SVGIG (reference sequence). The CDR3 spans 15 residues. Drawing the rest from reference TRBV30 and TRBJ2-3, the complete variable domain is SQTIHQWPATLVQPVGSPLSLECTVEGTSNPNLYWYRQAAGRGLQLLFYSVGIGQISSEVPQNLSASRPQDRQFILSSKKLLLSDSGFYLCAWSKGARSTDTQYFGPGTRLTVL.

V gene TRBV5-4 combines with J gene TRBJ2-5, with TRBD2 matching 8 bases. Per the germline V gene, CDR1 is SGHNT and CDR2 is YYREEE (reference sequence). The CDR3 is 15 residues long. Germline trimming cut 0 bases from V and 5 bases from J; bases unmatched to any gene: 6. CDR3 loop: CASSLGVAGRETQYF. Written as DNA, the CDR3 is TGTGCCAGCAGCTTGGGGGTAGCGGGGAGGGAGACCCAGTACTTC.

V gene TRBV30 combines with J gene TRBJ2-6; TRBD1 is a possible D gene (6 bases). The V and J ends lost 0 bases and 2 bases respectively, with 20 bases between them. The CDR3 has 19 amino acids. The germline V gene has CDR1 GTSNPN and CDR2 SVGIG (reference sequence). The CDR3 DNA reads as TGTGCCTGGAGTGTACTAGAGGACAGCCTTGTCCCTGGGGCCAACGTCCTGACTTTC. Protein: CAWSVLEDSLVPGANVLTF.

This clone occurred once. The V call is TRBV27, the J call TRBJ2-1; D is perhaps TRBD2 (5 bases). The CDR3 contains 12 residues. The V and J ends lost 5 bases and 8 bases respectively, with 10 bases between them. Germline V lookup: CDR1 MNHEY, CDR2 SMNVEV (reference sequence). The CDR3 reads CASSHAGDEQFF. The CDR3 bases are TGTGCCAGCAGTCATGCCGGGGATGAGCAGTTCTTC.

The V call is TRBV6-6, the J call TRBJ1-5, with TRBD1 identical over 7 bases. The CDR3 has 14 residues. Germline V gives CDR1 MNHNY, CDR2 SVGAGI (reference sequence). Trimming at V came to 6 bases and at J to 4 bases, leaving 6 bases not matched to a gene. The CDR3 reads CASRLGGRNQPQHF. The CDR3 DNA sequence: TGTGCCAGCAGGTTAGGGGGCCGGAATCAGCCCCAGCATTTT.

This clone occurred once. V gene TRBV19 combines with J gene TRBJ2-5; a possible D gene is TRBD2 (5 bases). The DNA end favors TRBJ2-7, so the J call may be wrong. Per germline, CDR1 LNHDA and CDR2 SQIVND (reference sequence). CDR3 length: 15 amino acids. The CDR3 region is CASSISHSGAYEQYF. In DNA, the CDR3 is TGTGCCAGTAGTATATCCCACAGCGGAGCCTACGAGCAGTACTTC.

V gene TRBV6-5 combines with J gene TRBJ2-1, with 11 positions matching TRBD2. CDR3 length: 14 residues. V lost 7 bases to trimming and J lost 10 bases; unmatched junction nucleotides: 9. The V gene's germline CDR1 is MNHEY and CDR2 SVGAGI. CDR3 in DNA: TGTGCCAGCACTGAGGGACTAGCGGTAGGAGAGCAGTTCTTC. Amino acid sequence: CASTEGLAVGEQFF.

This chain connects TRBV9 to TRBJ1-5; D might be TRBD1 (5 bases). The V gene lost 0 bases and the J gene lost 0 bases, with 7 bases spanning the gap. CDR3 size: 15 residues. Germline assignment: CDR1 SGDLS and CDR2 YYNGEE. CDR3 loop: CASSVDTGSNQPQHF. CDR3 in DNA: TGTGCCAGCAGCGTAGACACAGGTAGCAATCAGCCCCAGCATTTT.

This chain links TRBV28 with TRBJ2-5; 8 bases are a match to TRBD2. V lost 5 bases to trimming and J lost 5 bases; unmatched junction nucleotides: 16. The CDR3 covers 17 residues. Germline V gives CDR1 MDHEN, CDR2 SYDVKM. The CDR3 region is CASSPEGVSGKGETQYF. The DNA of the CDR3 is TGTGCCAGCAGTCCCGAGGGGGTTAGCGGGAAGGGTGAGACCCAGTACTTC.

V gene TRBV28 combines with J gene TRBJ2-6, with 7 bases that match TRBD1. The length of the CDR3 is 17 residues. V lost 2 bases to trimming and J lost 4 bases; unmatched junction nucleotides: 8. In germline, CDR1 is MDHEN, CDR2 SYDVKM. The CDR3 bases are TGTGCCAGCAGTTTAATGGTAGGGGGCGAAGGGGCCAACGTCCTGACTTTC. Its translation: CASSLMVGGEGANVLTF.

CDR3 DNA: TGTGCCAGCAGTTTAAAACCGGGACTAGCGGGGGGGAGCTCCTACGAGCAGTACTTC. It codes for CASSLKPGLAGGSSYEQYF. J is TRBJ2-7 and V is TRBV27; 16 bases line up with TRBD2. With 2 bases clipped from V and 0 bases from J, the junction kept 7 bases outside the gene matches. From germline, CDR1 is MNHEY and CDR2 SMNVEV (reference sequence). The CDR3 runs 19 residues.

The chain is built from TRBV29-1 and TRBJ2-7, with D maybe TRBD1 (5 bases). Germline values: CDR1 SQVTM, CDR2 ANQGSEA. The CDR3 has 12 residues. Trimming removed 5 bases from V and 2 bases from J, with 10 bases in between. Here the CDR3 reads CSVFDSPYEQYF. The CDR3 DNA sequence: TGCAGCGTTTTTGACAGCCCCTACGAGCAGTACTTC.

CDR3 loop: CASSYPPPTVCSYEQYF. In DNA, the CDR3 is TGTGCCAGCAGTTACCCCCCCCCGACAGTTTGTTCCTACGAGCAGTACTTC. J is TRBJ2-7 and V is TRBV6-7, with D perhaps matching TRBD1 (5 bases). Being an ORF, TRBV6-7 has a function that is uncertain. V lost 2 bases, J lost 1 base, and 18 bases lay in between. The CDR3 is made up of 17 amino acids.

The V and J genes are TRBV11-2 and TRBJ1-2, with 7 bases lining up with TRBD1. The trim removed 1 base at V and 3 bases at J, leaving 5 bases unmatched. CDR3 length equals 15 residues. Looked up from germline, CDR1 is SGHAT and CDR2 is FQNNGV. Written as DNA, the CDR3 is TGTGCCAGCAGCTTAGGAGGACAGGCCCACTATGGCTACACCTTC. Encoded protein: CASSLGGQAHYGYTF.

The rearrangement uses TRBV16 and TRBJ1-2; 8 bases agree with TRBD1. The V segment lost 0 bases and the J segment 5 bases; nucleotides outside the gene matches: 2. CDR3 size: 14 residues. In germline, CDR1 is KGHSY, CDR2 FQNENV. This CDR3 is CASSQSTGGYGYTF. CDR3 nucleotide sequence: TGTGCCAGCAGCCAATCAACAGGGGGTTATGGCTACACCTTC. The full variable domain, with the rest looked up from reference TRBV16 and TRBJ1-2, is GEEVAQTPKHLVRGEGQKAKLYCAPIKGHSYVFWYQQVLKNEFKFLISFQNENVFDETGMPKERFSAKCLPNSPCSLEIQATKLEDSAVYFCASSQSTGGYGYTFGSGTRLTVV.

The gene calls are TRBV6-5 and TRBJ1-1, with D unclear. The CDR3 covers 15 residues. The germline V gene encodes CDR1 MNHEY and CDR2 SVGAGI. Trimming stripped 0 bases from V and 0 bases from J, with 8 bases between. The CDR3 nucleotides are TGTGCCAGCAGTTACTCAGGAGGCATGAACACTGAAGCTTTCTTT. Encoded protein: CASSYSGGMNTEAFF.

The rearrangement links TRBV5-4 to TRBJ1-2; the D gene is possibly TRBD1 (6 bases). This CDR3 spans 14 amino acids. Per germline, CDR1 SGHNT and CDR2 YYREEE (reference sequence). V lost 4 bases, J lost 5 bases, and 15 bases lay in between. The DNA for the CDR3 is TGTGCCAGCAGCCAGGGACACAACCCGTATGGCTACACCTTC. This translates into CASSQGHNPYGYTF.

A word on this clone: The sample has other DNA sequences that encode this CDR3 too. This chain links TRBV11-2 with TRBJ1-1; D is unclear. Germline V CDR1 and CDR2: SGHAT, FQNNGV. V shed 2 bases and J shed 1 base, with 2 bases lying between them. This CDR3 has 12 amino acids. CDR3: CASSLQNTEAFF. The CDR3 bases are TGTGCCAGCAGCTTACAGAACACTGAAGCTTTCTTT.

This clone was seen once. This chain connects TRBV4-2 to TRBJ1-5; no definite D call. This CDR3 is 15 amino acids long. Germline V CDR1 and CDR2: LGHNA, YNFKEQ. Trimming pared 1 base from V and 2 bases from J, leaving 9 bases between. The CDR3 DNA follows: TGTGCCAGCAGCCAAGGGGCAGCGGGCAATCAGCCCCAGCATTTT. Protein product: CASSQGAAGNQPQHF.

The chain carries TRBV5-6 and TRBJ1-1, with 12 positions matching TRBD1. V was pared by 2 bases and J by 10 bases, with 9 bases of the junction left unmatched. Germline loops: CDR1 SGHDT, CDR2 YYEEEE. The CDR3 covers 15 residues. The CDR3 region has the DNA TGTGCCAGCAGCTTCTCCGGGACAGGGGGCCCTCGAGCTTTCTTT. This encodes CASSFSGTGGPRAFF.

This chain uses TRBV6-5 with TRBJ2-7; TRBD1 agrees at 7 bases. Germline V gene lookup returns CDR1 MNHEY and CDR2 SVGAGI. With V trimmed by 2 bases and J by 3 bases, 7 bases remained unmatched. The CDR3 is 15 residues long. CDR3 region: CASSYRDRGIYEQYF. The CDR3 nucleotides read TGTGCCAGCAGTTACCGGGACAGAGGTATCTACGAGCAGTACTTC.

The chain couples TRBV27 to TRBJ1-2; D call uncertain. Germline-derived CDR1 and CDR2 are MNHEY and SMNVEV (reference sequence). The germline V and J ends were trimmed by 1 base and 4 bases, with 10 bases remaining between them. The CDR3 extends over 14 amino acids. This CDR3 reads CASSLLSGPYGYTF. The CDR3 bases are TGTGCCAGCAGTTTATTATCAGGCCCCTATGGCTACACCTTC.